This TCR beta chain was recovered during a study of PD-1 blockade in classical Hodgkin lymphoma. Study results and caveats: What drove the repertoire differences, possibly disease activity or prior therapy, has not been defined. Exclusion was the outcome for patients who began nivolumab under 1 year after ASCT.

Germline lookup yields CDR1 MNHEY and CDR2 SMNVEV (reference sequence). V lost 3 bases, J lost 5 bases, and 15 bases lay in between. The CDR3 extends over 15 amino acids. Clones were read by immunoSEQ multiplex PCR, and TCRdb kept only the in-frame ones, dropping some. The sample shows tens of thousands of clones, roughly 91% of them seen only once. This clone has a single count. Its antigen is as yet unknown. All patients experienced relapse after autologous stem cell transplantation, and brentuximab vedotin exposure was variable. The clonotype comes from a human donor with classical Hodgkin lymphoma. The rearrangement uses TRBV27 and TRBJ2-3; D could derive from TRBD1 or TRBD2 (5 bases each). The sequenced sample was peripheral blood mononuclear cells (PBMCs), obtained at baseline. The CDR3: CASSFRDPRIDTQYF. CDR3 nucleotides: TGTGCCAGCAGTTTTAGGGACCCCCGGATAGATACGCAGTATTTT.